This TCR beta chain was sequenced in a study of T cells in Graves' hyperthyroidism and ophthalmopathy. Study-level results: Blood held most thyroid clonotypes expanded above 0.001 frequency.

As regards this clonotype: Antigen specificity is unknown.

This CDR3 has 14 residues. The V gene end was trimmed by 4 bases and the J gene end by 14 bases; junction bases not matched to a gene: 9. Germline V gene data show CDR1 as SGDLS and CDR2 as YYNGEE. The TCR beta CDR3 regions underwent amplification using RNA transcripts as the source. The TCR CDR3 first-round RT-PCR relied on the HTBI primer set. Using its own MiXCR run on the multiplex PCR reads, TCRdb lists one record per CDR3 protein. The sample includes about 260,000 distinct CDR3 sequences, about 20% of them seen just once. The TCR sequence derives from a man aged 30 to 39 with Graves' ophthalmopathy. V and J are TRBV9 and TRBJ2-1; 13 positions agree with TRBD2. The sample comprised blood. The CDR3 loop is CASSSRTSGSREFF. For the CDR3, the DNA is TGTGCCAGCAGCTCCCGGACTAGCGGGAGTAGGGAGTTCTTC.